Described below is a single T cell receptor beta chain sequence and its context. Its antigen is currently unknown. CDR1 is GTSNPN and CDR2 is SVGIG in the germline V gene (reference sequence). The CDR3 consists of 15 residues. Trimming at V came to 3 bases and at J to 6 bases, leaving 10 bases not matched to a gene. Sequencing was performed with immunoSEQ multiplex PCR; in TCRdb, only in-frame clones are kept and a portion is missing. The table lists over 400,000 clones, approximately 95% of them singletons. This sample is drawn from a study of shared clonotypes between healthy human individuals. Study conclusions and caveats: Rarefaction indicated that sorted-subset sequencing remained incomplete although depth was large. With few donors, the genetic and exposure-history diversity represented was limited.

The source of this sequence is a woman aged 30 to 39 in good health. The genes are TRBV30 and TRBJ2-1, with TRBD1 matching over 8 bases. The specimen was naive CD4+ T cells sorted from blood. Sample subset: CD45RA+ positively selected. CDR3 loop: CAWRTRGQGFNEQFF. CDR3 bases: TGTGCCTGGAGAACTCGAGGACAGGGTTTCAATGAGCAGTTCTTC.